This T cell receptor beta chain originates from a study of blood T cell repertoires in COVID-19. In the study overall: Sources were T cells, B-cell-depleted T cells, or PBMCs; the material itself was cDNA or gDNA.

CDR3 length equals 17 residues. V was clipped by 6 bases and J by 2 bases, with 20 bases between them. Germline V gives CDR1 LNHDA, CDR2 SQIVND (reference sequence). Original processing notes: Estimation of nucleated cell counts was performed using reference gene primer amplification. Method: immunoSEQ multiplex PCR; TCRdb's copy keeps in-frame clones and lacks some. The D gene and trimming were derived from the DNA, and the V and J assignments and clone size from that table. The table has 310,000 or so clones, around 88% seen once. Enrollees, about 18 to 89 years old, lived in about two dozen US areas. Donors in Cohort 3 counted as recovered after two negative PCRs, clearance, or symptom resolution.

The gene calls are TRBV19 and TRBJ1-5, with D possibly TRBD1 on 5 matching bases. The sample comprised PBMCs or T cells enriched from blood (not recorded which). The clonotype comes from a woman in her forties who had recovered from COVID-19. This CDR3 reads CASSPPIRGNRNQPQHF. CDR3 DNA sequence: TGTGCCAGTAGCCCCCCAATCCGGGGGAATCGCAATCAGCCCCAGCATTTT. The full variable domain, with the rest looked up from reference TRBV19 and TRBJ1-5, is DGGITQSPKYLFRKEGQNVTLSCEQNLNHDAMYWYRQDPGQGLRLIYYSQIVNDFQKGDIAEGYSVSREKKESFPLTVTSAQKNPTAFYLCASSPPIRGNRNQPQHFGDGTRLSIL.